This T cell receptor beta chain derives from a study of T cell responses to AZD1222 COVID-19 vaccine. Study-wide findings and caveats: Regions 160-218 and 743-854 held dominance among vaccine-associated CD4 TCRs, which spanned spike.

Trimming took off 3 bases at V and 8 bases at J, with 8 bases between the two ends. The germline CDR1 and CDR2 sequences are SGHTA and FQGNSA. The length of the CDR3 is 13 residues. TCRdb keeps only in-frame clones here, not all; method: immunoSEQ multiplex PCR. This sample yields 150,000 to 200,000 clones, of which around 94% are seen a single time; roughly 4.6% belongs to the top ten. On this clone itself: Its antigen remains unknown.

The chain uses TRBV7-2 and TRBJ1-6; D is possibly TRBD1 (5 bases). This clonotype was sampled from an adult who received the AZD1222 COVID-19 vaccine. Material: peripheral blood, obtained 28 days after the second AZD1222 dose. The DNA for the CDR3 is TGTGCCAGCAGCTTCGGGGGGGATTCACCCCTCCACTTT. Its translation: CASSFGGDSPLHF.